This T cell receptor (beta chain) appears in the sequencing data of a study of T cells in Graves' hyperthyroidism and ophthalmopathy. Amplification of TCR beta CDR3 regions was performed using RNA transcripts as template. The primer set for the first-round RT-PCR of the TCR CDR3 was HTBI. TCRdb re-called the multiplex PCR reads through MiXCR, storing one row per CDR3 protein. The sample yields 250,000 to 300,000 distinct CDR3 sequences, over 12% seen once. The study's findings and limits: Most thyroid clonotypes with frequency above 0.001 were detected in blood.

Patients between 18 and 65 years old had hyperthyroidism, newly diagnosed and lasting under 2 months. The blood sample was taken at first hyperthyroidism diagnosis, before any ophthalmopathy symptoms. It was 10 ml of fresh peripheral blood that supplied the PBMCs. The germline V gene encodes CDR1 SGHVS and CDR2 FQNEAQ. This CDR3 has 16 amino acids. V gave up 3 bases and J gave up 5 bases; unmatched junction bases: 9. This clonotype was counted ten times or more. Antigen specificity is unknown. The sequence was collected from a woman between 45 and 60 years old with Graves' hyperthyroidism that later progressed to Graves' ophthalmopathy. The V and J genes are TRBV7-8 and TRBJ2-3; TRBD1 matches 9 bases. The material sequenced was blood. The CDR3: CASSFPRDRAKDTQYF. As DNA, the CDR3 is TGTGCCAGCAGCTTTCCCCGGGACAGGGCGAAAGATACGCAGTATTTT.